These T cell receptor beta chains were read from a single sample in a study of cytomegalovirus exposure and HLA in healthy donors. Clones were sequenced by immunoSEQ multiplex PCR, and TCRdb holds only the in-frame ones, with some missing. The sample records about 190,000 clones, about 77% being singletons. The sequencing input was PBMCs. Receptors originate from a man aged 25-40 years in good health and CMV-seropositive. CDR3s include the opening cysteine and the closing phenylalanine or tryptophan. D genes are given only for firm matches. The size field is filled for only some rows; it gives once, few, many or a size class.

>TRBV6-5|TRBD1|TRBJ2-2|.
TGTGCCAGCAGTTATCGGACAGGGGTTACCGGGGAGCTGTTTTTT
CASSYRTGVTGELFF
>TRBV28|TRBD1|TRBJ2-7|.
TGTGCCAGCAGTCCGGGACAGGGGGCCTACGAGCAGTACTTC
CASSPGQGAYEQYF
>TRBV9|.|TRBJ2-2|.
TGTGCCAGCAGCGTACGCGGGGACACCGGGGAGCTGTTTTTT
CASSVRGDTGELFF
>TRBV16|TRBD1|TRBJ2-1|few
TGTGCCAGCAGCCAATTACTGGGACAGGGTTCTGAGGAGCAGTTCTTC
CASSQLLGQGSEEQFF
>TRBV5-6|.|TRBJ2-5|.
TGTGCCAGCAGCTTGGCCAGGGCCCCCAGGGAGACCCAGTACTTC
CASSLARAPRETQYF
>TRBV5-4|.|TRBJ2-2|.
TGTGCCAGCAGCCCCAGGGAAGCCGGGGAGCTGTTTTTT
CASSPREAGELFF
>TRBV28|.|TRBJ1-5|.
TGTGCCACCTCTTCGCAGGTAGGAAGCAATCAGCCCCAGCATTTT
CATSSQVGSNQPQHF
>TRBV12-2|.|TRBJ2-7|once
TGTGCAAGTTACGTCGGGGATGTGGAGCAGTACTTC
CASYVGDVEQYF
>TRBV6-5|TRBD1|TRBJ1-3|.
TGTGCCAGCGGGGACAGTACCTCTGGAAACACCATATATTTT
CASGDSTSGNTIYF
>TRBV9|.|TRBJ1-5|.
TGTGCCAGCAGCGTAGATATGAGTCAGCCCCAGCATTTT
CASSVDMSQPQHF
>TRBV19|.|TRBJ2-7|.
TGTGCCAGTACCCGCCCGGGGACCTACGAGCAGTACTTC
CASTRPGTYEQYF
>TRBV30|TRBD2|TRBJ2-1|.
TGTGCCTGGAGTGTACGGCCCGGGACTAGCGGGAGGTCCTACAATGAGCAGTTCTTC
CAWSVRPGTSGRSYNEQFF
>TRBV29-1|TRBD1|TRBJ1-2|few
TGCAGCGTTGAAGGACAGGGTCACGGCTACACCTTC
CSVEGQGHGYTF
>TRBV14|.|TRBJ1-5|.
TGTGCCAGCAGCCCGCGCCATGATTCTCCCTACAATCAGCCCCAGCATTTT
CASSPRHDSPYNQPQHF
>TRBV28|.|TRBJ1-2|.
TGTGCCAGCATAAAACAGGCCCGGAACTATGGCTACACCTTC
CASIKQARNYGYTF
>TRBV30|TRBD1|TRBJ1-1|.
TGTGCCTGGAGAAACAGACAGGGGCTCGGCAACACTGAAGCTTTCTTT
CAWRNRQGLGNTEAFF
>TRBV7-9|.|TRBJ2-2|.
TGTGCCAGCAGCTTAAATCCCCACACGGGATTGAACACCGGGGAGCTGTTTTTT
CASSLNPHTGLNTGELFF
>TRBV2|.|TRBJ1-2|.
TGTGCCAGCAGTGCCGAGGGGGACGGCTATGGCTACACCTTC
CASSAEGDGYGYTF